This T cell receptor beta chain was recorded in a study of T cells after yellow fever vaccination. TCRdb re-analysed the 5' RACE reads in MiXCR, keeping a single row per CDR3 protein. Of 150,000 to 200,000 distinct CDR3 sequences in the sample, 11% were seen once. V was clipped by 6 bases and J by 10 bases, with 19 bases between them. CDR3 length: 14 residues. Germline values: CDR1 MGHRA, CDR2 YSYEKL. Here the sequenced sample was CD8+ T cells sorted from PBMCs, taken 15 days after the yellow fever booster vaccination. This receptor was obtained from a man between 18 and 29 years old who received the YFV17D yellow fever vaccine. J is TRBJ2-1 and V is TRBV4-1, with D tentatively TRBD2 (5 bases). CDR3 sequence: CASSPLWTSQEQFF. The CDR3 DNA is TGCGCCAGCAGTCCCCTCTGGACTTCCCAGGAGCAGTTCTTC.